A single sample gave rise to the 21 T cell receptor beta chains below, sequenced in a study of CD8 T cells in Susac syndrome (dated 2019 in TCRdb). Library generation was performed with the immunoSEQ multiplex PCR assay. RNA was extracted using the RNeasy kit, and roughly 0.5 to 1 ug of the RNA was reverse transcribed with random hexamers. TCRdb reanalyzed the raw reads on its own, using fastp at Q25 for trimming and MiXCR for clone calling, and kept in-frame beta chains. Rows with one shared CDR3 protein collapse into an entry with the most common genes and DNA. Across this sample there are about 90,000 distinct CDR3 sequences, with approximately 96% seen only once. The top ten hold more than 0.55% of the sample. Sequencing input: CD8+ T cells from PBMCs. Receptors were obtained from a human donor with Susac syndrome.

The chain is built from TRBV9 and TRBJ1-2; 9 nucleotides line up with TRBD1. The V gene's germline CDR1 is SGDLS and CDR2 YYNGEE. With V trimmed by 1 base and J by 5 bases, 6 bases remained unmatched. CDR3 length: 15 amino acids. CDR3 nucleotide sequence: TGTGCCAGCAGCGTATCATCCGGGACAGGGTATGGCTACACCTTC. Translating gives CASSVSSGTGYGYTF.

The chain combines TRBV25-1 with TRBJ1-2; 8 bases line up with TRBD1. Germline V gene sequence: CDR1 MGHDK, CDR2 SYGVNS. Trimming at V came to 1 base and at J to 7 bases, leaving 5 bases not matched to a gene. The CDR3 length is 14 residues. The CDR3: CASSEFGTGRGYTF. CDR3 DNA sequence: TGTGCCAGCAGTGAATTTGGGACAGGTCGTGGCTACACCTTC.

The rearrangement links TRBV12-3 or TRBV12-4 to TRBJ1-2; 8 nucleotides agree with TRBD1. V was clipped by 0 bases and J by 4 bases; unmatched bases: 7. The CDR3 has 16 residues. The CDR3 DNA is TGTGCCAGCAGTTTAGCTACAGGGGGATTGGGCTATGGCTACACCTTC. Translation gives CASSLATGGLGYGYTF.

V and J are TRBV15 and TRBJ1-6; D call uncertain. CDR1 LNHNV and CDR2 YYDKDF come from the germline V gene (reference sequence). The CDR3 loop spans 14 amino acids. Trimming took off 0 bases at V and 7 bases at J, with 7 bases between the two ends. CDR3 sequence: CATSRDRPNSPLHF. The CDR3 nucleotides are TGTGCCACCAGCAGAGATCGTCCGAATTCACCCCTCCACTTT.

This clonotype was detected only once. This rearrangement joins TRBV6-5 to TRBJ2-7; 9 bases map to TRBD1. The CDR3 is made up of 14 amino acids. The trim removed 2 bases at V and 3 bases at J, leaving 2 bases unmatched. The germline CDR1 and CDR2 sequences are MNHEY and SVGAGI. The CDR3 nucleotides read TGTGCCAGCAGTTACGGGACAGGGTTCTACGAGCAGTACTTC. Encoded protein: CASSYGTGFYEQYF.

This sequence joins TRBV6-1 and TRBJ2-7, with 8 bases identical to TRBD1. Germline CDR1 and CDR2: MNHNS and SASEGT. The CDR3 is made up of 17 amino acids. V trimming: 6 bases; J trimming: 3 bases; junction bases outside the gene matches: 16. CDR3 sequence: CASSPRTTGTGHYEQYF. CDR3 bases: TGTGCCAGCAGCCCCAGGACCACCGGGACAGGACACTACGAGCAGTACTTC.

The chain uses TRBV20-1 and TRBJ2-5; TRBD2 matches 11 bases. The CDR3 loop spans 16 amino acids. The germline V gene has CDR1 DFQATT and CDR2 SNEGSKA (reference sequence). With 2 bases clipped from V and 2 bases from J, the junction kept 7 bases outside the gene matches. This CDR3 is CSARLAGGPLQETQYF. For the CDR3, the DNA is TGCAGTGCTAGATTAGCGGGGGGGCCGCTTCAAGAGACCCAGTACTTC.

The genes are TRBV29-1 and TRBJ2-7; the D is unclear. Trimming left V 0 bases short and J 3 bases short, with 6 bases between. From germline, CDR1 is SQVTM and CDR2 ANQGSEA. This CDR3 contains 12 residues. The DNA of the CDR3 is TGCAGCGTTGAAGACGGTTACTACGAGCAGTACTTC. Translating it yields CSVEDGYYEQYF.

The chain recombines TRBV30 with TRBJ1-2; D unclear. The CDR3 loop spans 13 amino acids. CDR1 and CDR2 from the germline V gene are GTSNPN and SVGIG (reference sequence). Trimming removed 0 bases at V and 7 bases at J, with 12 bases between. CDR3 bases: TGTGCCTGGAGTGTTGGTGATTTTGGTGGCTACACCTTC. Translated: CAWSVGDFGGYTF.

The chain couples TRBV7-3 to TRBJ2-5; D gene uncertain. The length of the CDR3 is 14 residues. Trimming left V 3 bases short and J 0 bases short, with 8 bases between. Germline loops: CDR1 SGHTA, CDR2 FQGTGA. The CDR3 DNA sequence: TGTGCCAGCAGCTTCACCCCAGACCAAGAGACCCAGTACTTC. Residues: CASSFTPDQETQYF.

The J gene is TRBJ2-3, the V gene TRBV30; TRBD2 is a possible D gene (6 bases). Germline V lookup: CDR1 GTSNPN, CDR2 SVGIG (reference sequence). V was clipped by 3 bases and J by 3 bases, with 16 bases between them. The length of the CDR3 is 15 residues. The CDR3 DNA sequence: TGTGCCTGGAGCCGGGACTCCCAGGGTACAGATACGCAGTATTTT. Protein: CAWSRDSQGTDTQYF.

The chain joins TRBV2 to TRBJ2-5; D not certain. V shed 8 bases and J shed 4 bases, with 14 bases lying between them. This CDR3 is built from 13 residues. Germline CDR1 is SNHLY and CDR2 is FYNNEI. CDR3 region: CASGEAQRETQYF. The CDR3 DNA is TGTGCCAGCGGGGAAGCACAGCGAGAGACCCAGTACTTC.

The chain couples TRBV28 to TRBJ2-7, with 7 bases aligning to TRBD1. J lost 2 bases, V lost 7 bases, and 14 bases had no gene match. CDR1 is MDHEN, CDR2 SYDVKM, per germline. The CDR3 runs 16 residues. In nucleotides, the CDR3 is TGTGCCAGCACCCCGTTATCGAGACAGGGTCCCTACGAGCAGTACTTC. Protein sequence: CASTPLSRQGPYEQYF. The variable domain in full, with the rest retrieved from reference TRBV28 and TRBJ2-7, is DVKVTQSSRYLVKRTGEKVFLECVQDMDHENMFWYRQDPGLGLRLIYFSYDVKMKEKGDIPEGYSVSREKKERFSLILESASTNQTSMYLCASTPLSRQGPYEQYFGPGTRLTVT.

This chain connects TRBV30 to TRBJ2-7; D gene unclear. Germline assignment: CDR1 GTSNPN and CDR2 SVGIG (reference sequence). Trimming removed 0 bases at V and 2 bases at J, with 14 bases between. CDR3 length equals 15 residues. CDR3 sequence: CAWSVLADVTYEQYF. The CDR3 nucleotides read TGTGCCTGGAGTGTACTTGCGGACGTTACCTACGAGCAGTACTTC.

This chain links TRBV20-1 with TRBJ1-6, with D possibly being TRBD1 (5 bases). Trimming took 3 bases from V and 8 from J, leaving 23 bases between them. Germline CDR1 is DFQATT and CDR2 is SNEGSKA (reference sequence). This CDR3 region has 17 residues. CDR3 in DNA: TGCAGTGCTAGGAGGGGTGGGTGGGAGACAGCTGATTCACCCCTCCACTTT. Its protein product is CSARRGGWETADSPLHF.

The chain carries TRBV28 and TRBJ2-1, with 9 bases matching TRBD1. The V segment lost 2 bases and the J segment 7 bases; nucleotides outside the gene matches: 9. Germline V lookup: CDR1 MDHEN, CDR2 SYDVKM. The CDR3 loop spans 16 amino acids. The CDR3 protein is CASSLGGQGNWNEQFF. In DNA, the CDR3 is TGTGCCAGCAGTTTAGGGGGACAGGGAAACTGGAATGAGCAGTTCTTC.

V gene TRBV6-2 or TRBV6-3 combines with J gene TRBJ1-2; TRBD1 agrees at 8 bases. J gave up 6 bases and V 2 bases, and 11 bases lay outside the gene matches. Germline CDR1 reads MNHEY; CDR2 reads SVGEGT. This CDR3 spans 16 amino acids. The CDR3 DNA is TGTGCCAGCAGTTACGGCCGTCTGGACAGGGCTCATGGCTACACCTTC. The encoded protein is CASSYGRLDRAHGYTF.

The rearrangement links TRBV12-3 or TRBV12-4 to TRBJ1-1; D is ambiguous. Trimming took off 6 bases at V and 0 bases at J, with 8 bases between the two ends. This CDR3 spans 13 amino acids. CDR3: CASRLDMNTEAFF. DNA of the CDR3: TGTGCCAGCAGACTCGACATGAACACTGAAGCTTTCTTT.

This chain uses TRBV5-4 with TRBJ1-5; D unresolved. The germline V gene encodes CDR1 SGHNT and CDR2 YYREEE (reference sequence). Deletions cut 4 bases from V and 3 bases from J, with 8 bases between. This CDR3 comprises 13 residues. The CDR3 loop is CASSKEVNQPQHF. In DNA, the CDR3 is TGTGCCAGCAGCAAAGAAGTCAATCAGCCCCAGCATTTT.

V usage is TRBV30 and J usage is TRBJ2-5; D perhaps matches TRBD2 (6 bases). The CDR3 loop spans 13 amino acids. In germline, CDR1 is GTSNPN, CDR2 SVGIG (reference sequence). Trimming took 7 bases from V and 1 from J, leaving 13 bases between them. CDR3: CALARLGQETQYF. The DNA of the CDR3 is TGTGCCTTGGCACGACTAGGCCAAGAGACCCAGTACTTC.

The V and J genes are TRBV5-6 and TRBJ2-3; 9 bases are a match to TRBD1. Germline V gene data show CDR1 as SGHDT and CDR2 as YYEEEE. The CDR3 has 13 residues. Losses at the gene ends were 4 bases for V and 6 bases for J; bases not matched to a gene: 3. This chain's CDR3 is CASSRDRADTQYF. CDR3 sequence (DNA): TGTGCCAGCAGCCGGGACAGGGCGGATACGCAGTATTTT.